Presented here are 30 T cell receptor beta chains from one specimen sequenced in a study of early stage breast cancer tumors. Here immunoSEQ multiplex PCR was the method, and the copy in TCRdb shows in-frame clones only, minus some. The data show tens of thousands of clones, with about 93% seen just once and about 5% held by the top ten. The source material was blood. These receptors originate from an older person with breast cancer.

The rearrangement joins TRBV7-3 to TRBJ2-5; 8 bases map to TRBD1. The length of the CDR3 is 15 residues. Germline CDR1 and CDR2: SGHTA and FQGTGA. Trimming removed 8 bases from V and 5 bases from J; junction bases left unmatched: 13. CDR3 sequence: CASGDKDRVGETQYF. In DNA form, the CDR3 reads TGTGCCAGCGGGGACAAGGACAGGGTGGGCGAGACCCAGTACTTC.

The rearrangement links TRBV5-1 to TRBJ2-3; TRBD2 agrees at 11 bases. Losses at the gene ends were 4 bases for V and 5 bases for J; bases not matched to a gene: 6. The V gene's germline CDR1 is SGHRS and CDR2 YFSETQ. The CDR3 covers 15 residues. The chain's CDR3 is CASSLSGGAVDTQYF. CDR3 bases: TGCGCCAGCAGCCTTAGCGGGGGGGCCGTAGATACGCAGTATTTT.

The chain is built from TRBV19 and TRBJ1-1; D is undetermined. V dropped 7 bases and J dropped 2 bases, with 14 bases sitting between them. Germline CDR1 and CDR2: LNHDA and SQIVND (reference sequence). The CDR3 contains 14 residues. This CDR3 reads CASTRGQRNTEAFF. The CDR3 DNA sequence: TGTGCCAGTACTAGAGGGCAGCGTAACACTGAAGCTTTCTTT. The full variable domain, its missing parts supplied by reference TRBV19 and TRBJ1-1, is DGGITQSPKYLFRKEGQNVTLSCEQNLNHDAMYWYRQDPGQGLRLIYYSQIVNDFQKGDIAEGYSVSREKKESFPLTVTSAQKNPTAFYLCASTRGQRNTEAFFGQGTRLTVV.

The V gene is TRBV5-5, the J gene TRBJ1-4, with a weak D call TRBD1 (6 bases). V lost 3 bases, J lost 8 bases, and 17 bases lay in between. Germline-derived CDR1 and CDR2 are SGHKS and YYEKEE (reference sequence). The CDR3 has 15 amino acids. CDR3 sequence reads: CASSSTGNWEEKLFF. The CDR3 coding sequence is TGTGCCAGCAGCTCCACAGGGAATTGGGAGGAAAAACTGTTTTTT.

The V call is TRBV5-8, the J call TRBJ1-2; D is perhaps TRBD1 (6 bases). V was shortened by 2 bases and J by 4 bases, with 21 bases between the two germline ends. This CDR3 region has 17 residues. CDR1 is SGHTS, CDR2 YDEGEE, per germline. The CDR3 DNA is TGTGCCAGCAGCTTACGGGGCAGGGGAAGCTCCCTCTATGGCTACACCTTC. It encodes CASSLRGRGSSLYGYTF. Complete variable domain (other parts from reference TRBV5-8 and TRBJ1-2): EAGVTQSPTHLIKTRGQQATLRCSPISGHTSVYWYQQALGLGLQFLLWYDEGEERNRGNFPPRFSGRQFPNYSSELNVNALELEDSALYLCASSLRGRGSSLYGYTFGSGTRLTVV.

The chain employs TRBV19 and TRBJ1-2; 9 bases are shared with TRBD1. Losses at the gene ends were 4 bases for V and 5 bases for J; bases not matched to a gene: 5. Looked up from germline, CDR1 is LNHDA and CDR2 is SQIVND (reference sequence). There are 14 residues in the CDR3. The CDR3, as DNA: TGTGCCAGTAGTAGTCAGGGACAGGGATATGGCTACACCTTC. Its protein product is CASSSQGQGYGYTF. The whole variable domain, filled in from reference TRBV19 and TRBJ1-2, reads DGGITQSPKYLFRKEGQNVTLSCEQNLNHDAMYWYRQDPGQGLRLIYYSQIVNDFQKGDIAEGYSVSREKKESFPLTVTSAQKNPTAFYLCASSSQGQGYGYTFGSGTRLTVV.

The chain joins TRBV5-8 to TRBJ2-1; D ambiguous. Trimming pared 2 bases from V and 13 bases from J, leaving 7 bases between. Germline V gene sequence: CDR1 SGHTS, CDR2 YDEGEE. The CDR3 covers 10 residues. The CDR3 DNA sequence: TGTGCCAGCAGCTTATACTTACAGTTCTTC. Translating it yields CASSLYLQFF.

The chain uses TRBV5-1 and TRBJ1-2; D is uncertain. Germline lookup yields CDR1 SGHRS and CDR2 YFSETQ. The V and J ends lost 4 bases and 7 bases respectively, with 20 bases between them. The CDR3 is made up of 15 amino acids. CDR3 coding DNA: TGCGCCAGCAGCCGGATGCCTGCGGACTCCCTTGGCTACACCTTC. Protein product: CASSRMPADSLGYTF.

CDR3: CASSGQGNTGELFF. CDR3 DNA: TGTGCCAGCTCCGGACAGGGCAACACCGGGGAGCTGTTTTTT. The J gene is TRBJ2-2, the V gene TRBV6-6; TRBD1 matches at 8 bases. Trimming removed 8 bases from V and 2 bases from J; junction bases left unmatched: 4. Germline V gene sequence: CDR1 MNHNY, CDR2 SVGAGI (reference sequence). This CDR3 has 14 residues.

This chain joins TRBV14 and TRBJ1-1; D is ambiguous. The CDR3 sequence is 13 residues long. Germline assignment: CDR1 SGHDN and CDR2 FVKESK. The V end lost 1 base, the J end lost 6 bases, and 9 bases lay between the germline ends. CDR3 loop: CASSQVRGAEAFF. CDR3 bases: TGTGCCAGCAGCCAAGTACGCGGGGCTGAAGCTTTCTTT.

This clone has a single count. The chain joins TRBV7-2 to TRBJ2-2, with unresolved D. The CDR3 contains 13 residues. Trimming took 2 bases from V and 8 from J, leaving 9 bases between them. Germline values: CDR1 SGHTA, CDR2 FQGNSA. In nucleotides, the CDR3 is TGTGCCAGCAGCTTATCCCTATGGGGGGAGCTGTTTTTT. It codes for CASSLSLWGELFF.

The chain employs TRBV6-1 and TRBJ1-1, with 7 bases lining up with TRBD1. J lost 2 bases, V lost 5 bases, and 8 bases had no gene match. The CDR3 spans 15 residues. Per the germline V gene, CDR1 is MNHNS and CDR2 is SASEGT. The CDR3, as DNA: TGTGCCAGCAGTTTGAGACAGGGTGGAAACACTGAAGCTTTCTTT. It is translated as CASSLRQGGNTEAFF.

The rearrangement uses TRBV4-3 and TRBJ1-4; 7 bases match TRBD1. Trimming removed 4 bases from V and 3 bases from J; junction bases left unmatched: 8. Looked up from germline, CDR1 is LGHNA and CDR2 is YSLEER. There are 16 residues in the CDR3. CDR3 amino acids: CASSRNRGGSNEKLFF. CDR3 in DNA: TGCGCCAGCAGCCGCAACAGGGGAGGATCTAATGAAAAACTGTTTTTT.

The CDR3 DNA reads TGTGCCTCCCGCCCTTCGGACAGGGGGGACGAAAAACTGTTTTTT. Protein sequence: CASRPSDRGDEKLFF. This chain connects TRBV30 to TRBJ1-4; 10 nucleotides align to TRBD1. This CDR3 has 15 amino acids. The V and J ends lost 7 bases and 8 bases, in that order; junction bases with no gene match: 13. The germline gives CDR1 GTSNPN, CDR2 SVGIG (reference sequence).

This clone showed up just a few times. The chain is built from TRBV7-2 and TRBJ1-4, with D uncertain. From germline, CDR1 is SGHTA and CDR2 FQGNSA. This CDR3 spans 15 amino acids. Between the trimmed V and J ends, which lost 1 base and 3 bases, there was a span of 9 bases. The chain's CDR3 is CASSLVLGANEKLFF. The CDR3, as DNA: TGTGCCAGCAGCTTAGTTTTGGGAGCTAATGAAAAACTGTTTTTT.

Only one count was recorded for this clone. The chain combines TRBV19 with TRBJ1-6; 7 bases agree with TRBD1. From germline, CDR1 is LNHDA and CDR2 SQIVND (reference sequence). The V segment lost 6 bases and the J segment 16 bases; nucleotides outside the gene matches: 12. There are 13 residues in the CDR3. CDR3 coding DNA: TGTGCCAGTAGCGGGGTTGGTACAGGGGATCTCCACTTT. Protein: CASSGVGTGDLHF.

This clone was seen once. The chain has TRBV19 and TRBJ2-3; 8 nucleotides match TRBD1. This CDR3 has 16 amino acids. The V gene's germline CDR1 is LNHDA and CDR2 SQIVND (reference sequence). V lost 4 bases and J lost 6; bases outside the gene matches: 12. The CDR3 DNA follows: TGTGCCAGTAGTAATAACAGGGGGAGTATATCTGATACGCAGTATTTT. Amino acid sequence: CASSNNRGSISDTQYF. Using reference TRBV19 and TRBJ2-3 for the parts outside the CDR3, the full variable domain is DGGITQSPKYLFRKEGQNVTLSCEQNLNHDAMYWYRQDPGQGLRLIYYSQIVNDFQKGDIAEGYSVSREKKESFPLTVTSAQKNPTAFYLCASSNNRGSISDTQYFGPGTRLTVL.

V gene TRBV5-1 combines with J gene TRBJ1-4; tentatively, D is TRBD1 (6 bases). There are 13 residues in the CDR3. Trimming took off 7 bases at V and 6 bases at J, with 13 bases between the two ends. Germline lookup yields CDR1 SGHRS and CDR2 YFSETQ. The CDR3 sequence is CASRGGADEKLFF. CDR3 nucleotides: TGCGCCAGCCGCGGGGGGGCAGATGAAAAACTGTTTTTT.

The genes are TRBV28 and TRBJ2-7, with D perhaps matching TRBD1 (5 bases). The CDR3 is 14 amino acids. The V gene's germline CDR1 is MDHEN and CDR2 SYDVKM. V dropped 5 bases and J dropped 2 bases, with 13 bases sitting between them. The CDR3 loop is CASSPSGSTYEQYF. The CDR3 DNA reads TGTGCCAGCAGTCCTTCAGGGTCCACCTACGAGCAGTACTTC.

The chain couples TRBV4-3 to TRBJ1-2; weak D call: TRBD1 (6 bases). Germline loops: CDR1 LGHNA, CDR2 YSLEER. The CDR3 totals 15 residues. V was trimmed by 0 bases and J by 4 bases, leaving 12 bases between them. In DNA form, the CDR3 reads TGCGCCAGCAGCCAAGATGAGGGGGTGGGCTATGGCTACACCTTC. Translating it yields CASSQDEGVGYGYTF.

This chain uses TRBV6-1 with TRBJ1-5, with D unresolved. Looked up from germline, CDR1 is MNHNS and CDR2 is SASEGT. V lost 1 base to trimming and J lost 4 bases, with 8 bases between them. This CDR3 region has 14 residues. The CDR3 DNA follows: TGTGCCAGCAGTGAAGAGGGAGTAAATCAGCCCCAGCATTTT. Protein sequence: CASSEEGVNQPQHF.

CDR3 DNA sequence: TGCAGCGTTTCGACAGGGGCGTCACCCCTCCACTTT. It is translated as CSVSTGASPLHF. This chain connects TRBV29-1 to TRBJ1-6, with 8 bases identical to TRBD1. CDR1 and CDR2 from the germline V gene are SQVTM and ANQGSEA. V lost 5 bases, J lost 10 bases, and 4 bases stayed unmatched. This CDR3 is 12 amino acids long. The entire variable domain, with the rest obtained from reference TRBV29-1 and TRBJ1-6, is as follows: SAVISQKPSRDICQRGTSLTIQCQVDSQVTMMFWYRQQPGQSLTLIATANQGSEATYESGFVIDKFPISRPNLTFSTLTVSNMSPEDSSIYLCSVSTGASPLHFGNGTRLTVT.

In this sample, this clone turned up once. One junction end disagrees with the germline gene, perhaps due to a read error. This chain joins TRBV7-9 and TRBJ1-6; D unclear. Germline CDR1 is SEHNR and CDR2 is FQNEAQ (reference sequence). This CDR3 region has 12 residues. CDR3 DNA sequence: TGTGCCAGCAGCTCCTTTAATTCACCCCTCCACTTT. This encodes CASSSFNSPLHF.

V is TRBV5-1 and J is TRBJ2-2, with 11 bases matching TRBD1. This CDR3 is built from 14 residues. V lost 5 bases and J lost 6; bases outside the gene matches: 3. Germline V gene sequence: CDR1 SGHRS, CDR2 YFSETQ. The CDR3 loop reads CASSGQGASGELFF. The CDR3 DNA sequence: TGCGCCAGCAGTGGACAGGGGGCCTCCGGGGAGCTGTTTTTT.

The chain carries TRBV6-1 and TRBJ1-2, with D possibly TRBD1 on 6 matching bases. The CDR3 is 13 residues long. Germline loops: CDR1 MNHNS, CDR2 SASEGT. The V and J ends lost 8 bases and 2 bases respectively, with 12 bases between them. CDR3 sequence: CASLYTGNYGYTF. The CDR3 region has the DNA TGTGCCAGCCTATATACAGGGAACTATGGCTACACCTTC.

This sequence joins TRBV6-6 and TRBJ1-1, with 7 positions matching TRBD1. This CDR3 comprises 14 residues. Trimming at V came to 2 bases and at J to 6 bases, leaving 6 bases not matched to a gene. Germline V gene sequence: CDR1 MNHNY, CDR2 SVGAGI (reference sequence). DNA for the CDR3: TGTGCCAGCAGTTACAGGGGGCGTGACGCTGAAGCTTTCTTT. Its protein product is CASSYRGRDAEAFF.

This clone was recorded once. CDR3 protein: CASSLARVTGELFF. CDR3 coding DNA: TGTGCCAGCAGCTTAGCCAGGGTAACCGGGGAGCTGTTTTTT. The chain carries TRBV7-2 and TRBJ2-2; possible D gene TRBD1, 5 bases. Looked up from germline, CDR1 is SGHTA and CDR2 is FQGNSA. The CDR3 has 14 amino acids. V lost 0 bases and J lost 5, with 7 bases in between.

The J gene is TRBJ1-2, the V gene TRBV20-1, with D unresolved. The germline V gene has CDR1 DFQATT and CDR2 SNEGSKA (reference sequence). This CDR3 is 10 amino acids long. V lost 6 bases, J lost 0 bases, and 2 bases lay in between. The CDR3 DNA sequence: TGCAGTGCCTCTAACTATGGCTACACCTTC. This codes for CSASNYGYTF.

This chain joins TRBV27 and TRBJ1-2; 12 nucleotides agree with TRBD1. Germline V gene lookup returns CDR1 MNHEY and CDR2 SMNVEV (reference sequence). The V gene end was trimmed by 4 bases and the J gene end by 6 bases; junction bases not matched to a gene: 6. The CDR3 covers 15 residues. Written as DNA, the CDR3 is TGTGCCAGCAGTTCACCGGGACAGGGGGCGCATGGCTACACCTTC. It encodes CASSSPGQGAHGYTF.

The chain is built from TRBV2 and TRBJ2-2, with 12 bases matching TRBD2. Looked up from germline, CDR1 is SNHLY and CDR2 is FYNNEI. J was trimmed by 4 bases and V by 8 bases; bases with no gene match: 5. The CDR3 contains 15 residues. CDR3 sequence (DNA): TGTGCCAGCGCCCTAGCGGGAGGGGGCACCGGGGAGCTGTTTTTT. Protein: CASALAGGGTGELFF. The full variable domain, with the rest looked up from reference TRBV2 and TRBJ2-2, is EPEVTQTPSHQVTQMGQEVILRCVPISNHLYFYWYRQILGQKVEFLVSFYNNEISEKSEIFDDQFSVERPDGSNFTLKIRSTKLEDSAMYFCASALAGGGTGELFFGEGSRLTVL.